One TCR beta chain is described in this entry. Its antigen is not known. The record originates from a study of cytomegalovirus exposure and HLA in healthy donors. Background on the study: A preliminary data release comprised tens of millions of unique TCRs obtained from HLA-typed donors. Study findings and constraints: Most TCR sequences showed up rarely, but some public TCRs showed up in many donors. As a later analysis revealed, the rate of TCR association differed by HLA locus, with DRB1 most and HLA-C fewest. Presence/absence analyses supposed approximately even sequencing depth among donors.

It was with 60 Vbeta and 13 Jbeta primers that the PCR ran. Using immunoSEQ multiplex PCR, the repertoire was profiled, and TCRdb retains in-frame clones only, with some absent. Of 150,000 to 200,000 clones listed, around 69% are singletons. This CDR3 is 16 amino acids long. The V gene end was trimmed by 3 bases and the J gene end by 6 bases; junction bases not matched to a gene: 6. Germline lookup yields CDR1 SGHRS and CDR2 YFSETQ. The sequenced sample was PBMCs. The receptor comes from a man aged 55 to 70 in good health and CMV-seronegative. The chain has TRBV5-1 and TRBJ2-1; 13 nucleotides line up with TRBD2. CDR3: CASSSPGLAGSNEQFF. The CDR3 nucleotides are TGCGCCAGCAGCTCCCCGGGACTAGCGGGGTCCAATGAGCAGTTCTTC.